This T cell receptor (beta chain) was retrieved from a study of identical twins. This clonotype has more than one count but fewer than ten. TCRdb used MiXCR to reprocess the 5' RACE reads, holding one entry per CDR3 protein. There are approximately 240,000 distinct CDR3 sequences in the sample; about 14% occur only once, and 7% to 9.5% lies in the top ten. The CDR3 has 16 residues. The ends were cut back, 1 base at V and 0 bases at J, with 11 bases in the middle. CDR1 and CDR2 (germline): LGHNA, YSLEER. The receptor comes from a woman between 18 and 30 years old in good health. The rearrangement joins TRBV4-3 to TRBJ2-3; D is tentatively TRBD1 or TRBD2 (5 bases each). Input material: memory (CD45RO+) T cells sorted from blood. The CDR3 DNA reads TGCGCCAGCAGCCAAGTTAGTGGGGGTAGCACAGATACGCAGTATTTT. This codes for CASSQVSGGSTDTQYF.